The T cell receptor beta chain described here comes from a study of early T cells in non-severe SARS-CoV-2 infection. Points from the study as a whole: Reliance on VDJdb matching favored anti-spike CD8 responses; private and CD4 specificities were missed.

The library protocol tagged individual cDNA molecules with unique molecular identifiers. TCRdb called the 5' RACE reads again in MiXCR, with one record for every CDR3 protein. The table includes over 25,000 distinct CDR3 sequences, 5.5% to 6% detected once. This clonotype showed up many times. Its antigen is undetermined. Germline CDR1 and CDR2: SGHVS and FNYEAQ. The CDR3 length is 14 residues. V lost 1 base to trimming and J lost 3 bases, with 10 bases between them. The clonotype originates from an adult who was a healthcare worker with PCR-confirmed SARS-CoV-2 infection or an uninfected control (not recorded which). The rearrangement links TRBV7-6 to TRBJ2-7; D gene uncertain. Sequencing input: whole blood. In nucleotides, the CDR3 is TGTGCCAGCAGCTTAGTTGAGTCAGACTACGAGCAGTACTTC. This codes for CASSLVESDYEQYF.